The sequence of this TCR beta chain was determined in a study of control samples from healthy donors and cancer patients. Using immunoSEQ multiplex PCR, the repertoire was profiled, and TCRdb retains in-frame clones only, with some absent. The data hold 150,000 to 200,000 clones, with 90% to 95% observed a single time. V shed 3 bases and J shed 5 bases, with 8 bases lying between them. The CDR3 runs to 14 residues. The germline gives CDR1 LNHDA, CDR2 SQIVND (reference sequence). Material for sequencing was blood. V gene TRBV19 combines with J gene TRBJ1-6; the D gene is possibly TRBD1 (5 bases). The clonotype was recovered from a woman aged 25 to 39 in good health. CDR3: CASSIGTHNSPLHF. The CDR3 region has the DNA TGTGCCAGTAGTATTGGGACCCATAATTCACCCCTCCACTTT.